A single sample gave rise to the 7 T cell receptor beta chains below, sequenced in a study of blood T cell repertoires in COVID-19. Clones were sequenced by immunoSEQ multiplex PCR, and TCRdb holds only the in-frame ones, with some missing. This sample carries about 270,000 clones, about 89% of them seen once, and the ten largest clones take approximately 9.7%. The specimen sequenced was peripheral blood. The receptors shown here come from a man in his forties with active or convalescent COVID-19.

The V call is TRBV24-1, the J call TRBJ2-1, with TRBD1 matching over 11 bases. Losses at the gene ends were 3 bases for V and 12 bases for J; bases not matched to a gene: 9. The CDR3 is 15 amino acids. The germline CDR1 and CDR2 sequences are KGHDR and SFDVKD. CDR3 sequence (DNA): TGTGCCACCAGTGATCCCCGGACAGGGGGCATAACGCAGTTCTTC. Encoded protein: CATSDPRTGGITQFF.

This clone was seen a handful of times. J is TRBJ2-1 and V is TRBV3-1 (or the pseudogene TRBV3-2), with D possibly matching TRBD2 (6 bases). Germline-derived CDR1 and CDR2 are LGHDT and YNNKEL (reference sequence). V was trimmed by 5 bases and J by 5 bases, leaving 10 bases between them. CDR3 length equals 13 residues. The CDR3 DNA sequence: TGTGCCAGCAGCTTGGGACTTCACAATGAGCAGTTCTTC. It is translated as CASSLGLHNEQFF.

The genes are TRBV5-6 and TRBJ2-1, with 10 bases identical to TRBD2. Germline CDR1 reads SGHDT; CDR2 reads YYEEEE. J lost 0 bases, V lost 3 bases, and 3 bases had no gene match. This CDR3 contains 16 residues. CDR3 in DNA: TGTGCCAGCAGCTCCTCTAGCGGGAGCTCCTACAATGAGCAGTTCTTC. Its translation: CASSSSSGSSYNEQFF.

This rearrangement joins TRBV2 to TRBJ2-4; D perhaps matches TRBD2 (5 bases). The V end lost 4 bases, the J end lost 9 bases, and 16 bases lay between the germline ends. This CDR3 is 14 amino acids long. CDR1 is SNHLY and CDR2 is FYNNEI in the germline V gene. CDR3 amino acids: CASSGKIQGGIQYF. The CDR3 region has the DNA TGTGCCAGCAGTGGCAAAATTCAAGGAGGCATTCAGTACTTC.

V usage is TRBV29-1 and J usage is TRBJ1-1; D may be TRBD1 (6 bases). V lost 5 bases to trimming and J lost 4 bases, with 11 bases between them. Germline V lookup: CDR1 SQVTM, CDR2 ANQGSEA. The CDR3 loop spans 12 amino acids. The CDR3 protein is CSVTGLGTEAFF. For the CDR3, the DNA is TGCAGCGTTACAGGGTTAGGCACTGAAGCTTTCTTT. The entire variable domain, with the rest obtained from reference TRBV29-1 and TRBJ1-1, is as follows: SAVISQKPSRDICQRGTSLTIQCQVDSQVTMMFWYRQQPGQSLTLIATANQGSEATYESGFVIDKFPISRPNLTFSTLTVSNMSPEDSSIYLCSVTGLGTEAFFGQGTRLTVV.

This clone was seen just once. This chain uses TRBV27 with TRBJ1-4; no definite D call. In germline, CDR1 is MNHEY, CDR2 SMNVEV (reference sequence). Trimming left V 7 bases short and J 8 bases short, with 14 bases between. CDR3 length: 13 amino acids. The CDR3 protein is CASKRAHGEKLFF. CDR3 DNA sequence: TGTGCCAGCAAGCGAGCCCATGGGGAAAAACTGTTTTTT.

The sample holds one count of this clone. This sequence joins TRBV10-1 and TRBJ2-6; no definite D call. Looked up from germline, CDR1 is WNHNN and CDR2 is SYGVQD (reference sequence). Deletions cut 4 bases from V and 0 bases from J, with 7 bases between. This CDR3 is built from 15 residues. This chain's CDR3 is CASSATSSGANVLTF. The CDR3, as DNA: TGCGCCAGCAGTGCAACAAGCTCTGGGGCCAACGTCCTGACTTTC.